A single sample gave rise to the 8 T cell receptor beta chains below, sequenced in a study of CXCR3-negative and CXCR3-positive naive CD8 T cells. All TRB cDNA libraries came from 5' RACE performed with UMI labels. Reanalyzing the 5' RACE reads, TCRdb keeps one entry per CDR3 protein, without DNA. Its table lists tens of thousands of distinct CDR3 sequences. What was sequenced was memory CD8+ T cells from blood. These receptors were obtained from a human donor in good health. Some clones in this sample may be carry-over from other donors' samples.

This chain's CDR3 is CASSPGISYEQYF. J is TRBJ2-7 and V is TRBV5-1. The CDR3 spans 13 residues. CDR1 and CDR2 from the germline V gene are SGHRS and YFSETQ. Using reference TRBV5-1 and TRBJ2-7 for the parts outside the CDR3, the full variable domain is KAGVTQTPRYLIKTRGQQVTLSCSPISGHRSVSWYQQTPGQGLQFLFEYFSETQRNKGNFPGRFSGRQFSNSRSEMNVSTLELGDSALYLCASSPGISYEQYFGPGTRLTVT.

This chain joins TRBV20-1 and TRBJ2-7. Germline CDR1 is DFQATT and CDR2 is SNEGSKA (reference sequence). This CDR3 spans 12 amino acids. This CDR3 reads CSARDMSFEQYF.

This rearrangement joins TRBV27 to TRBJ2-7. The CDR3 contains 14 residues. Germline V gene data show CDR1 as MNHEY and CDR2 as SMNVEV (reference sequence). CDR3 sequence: CASSLRLGYYEQYF.

This CDR3 reads CASSSPPGTGVVETQYF. This chain joins TRBV28 and TRBJ2-5; TCRdb returns TRBD1, unconfirmable since there is no DNA. Germline CDR1 reads MDHEN; CDR2 reads SYDVKM. The CDR3 spans 17 residues.

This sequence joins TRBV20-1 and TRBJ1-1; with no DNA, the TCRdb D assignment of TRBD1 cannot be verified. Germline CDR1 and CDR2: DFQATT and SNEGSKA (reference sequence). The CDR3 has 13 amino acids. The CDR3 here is CSTLNGGNTEAFF.

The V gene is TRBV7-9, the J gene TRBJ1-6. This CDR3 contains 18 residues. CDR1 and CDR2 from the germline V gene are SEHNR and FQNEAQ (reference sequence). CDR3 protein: CASSPLWGVPAYNSPLHF.

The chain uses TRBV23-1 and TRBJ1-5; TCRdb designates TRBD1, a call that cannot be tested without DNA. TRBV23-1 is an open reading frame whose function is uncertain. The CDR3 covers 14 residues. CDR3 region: CASSRPRRGHPQHF.

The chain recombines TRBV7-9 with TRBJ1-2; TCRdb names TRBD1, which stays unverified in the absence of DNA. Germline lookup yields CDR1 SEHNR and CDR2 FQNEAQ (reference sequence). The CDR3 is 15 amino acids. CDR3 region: CASSTQDRGQGGYTF. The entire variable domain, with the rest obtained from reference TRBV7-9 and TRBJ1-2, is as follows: DTGVSQNPRHKITKRGQNVTFRCDPISEHNRLYWYRQTLGQGPEFLTYFQNEAQLEKSRLLSDRFSAERPKGSFSTLEIQRTEQGDSAMYLCASSTQDRGQGGYTFGSGTRLTVV.